This TCR beta chain was observed in a study of blood T cell repertoires in COVID-19. Study details: PBMCs, B-cell-depleted T cells, or T cells were the source of the cDNA or gDNA that made up the material.

Libraries were prepared by immunoSEQ multiplex PCR; TCRdb keeps only in-frame clonotypes and omits some of them. This sample has about 180,000 clones, with roughly 80% found just once. Clinical history as reported by participants underpinned cohort assignment. A few counts support this clone. This TCR was sampled from a woman aged 35 to 49 with acute COVID-19. Sequenced input: PBMCs or T cells enriched from blood (not recorded which).

CDR3 amino acids: CASSYRVGPYEQYF. In nucleotides, the CDR3 is TGTGCCAGCAGTTACAGGGTGGGGCCCTACGAGCAGTACTTC. The rearrangement joins TRBV6-5 to TRBJ2-7, with D tentatively TRBD1 (5 bases). Germline loops: CDR1 MNHEY, CDR2 SVGAGI. V lost 2 bases and J 2 bases, leaving 10 bases between the germline ends. The CDR3 totals 14 residues.